This T cell receptor beta chain was sequenced in a study of T cells expressing NK-cell markers. Study as a whole: Among eight sequenced donors, seven carried HCMV seropositivity while one was seronegative.

The germline gives CDR1 SGHRS, CDR2 YFSETQ. This CDR3 contains 14 residues. Study observations and caveats: A range of roughly 1.0-7.0% of CD8+ T cells consisted of dominant NKG2C+ clonotypes in more than five donors. Topping the CD3+CD56-NKG2C+ fraction as well were these clonotypes, in several donors.

TCRdb reprocessed the 5' RACE reads, with one entry per CDR3 protein and no DNA. This listing includes approximately 440,000 distinct CDR3 sequences. A word on this clonotype: Its antigen is not known.

Sequencing was done on a sample of blood T cells: a sorted CD56 or NKG2C T cell subset, CD4+ or CD8+ T cells, or bulk PBMC T cells (not recorded which). V usage is TRBV5-1 and J usage is TRBJ2-1. The clonotype originates from a woman in her 50s in good health. The CDR3 here is CASSVAPDYNEQFF. Together with reference TRBV5-1 and TRBJ2-1, the CDR3 gives the full variable domain: KAGVTQTPRYLIKTRGQQVTLSCSPISGHRSVSWYQQTPGQGLQFLFEYFSETQRNKGNFPGRFSGRQFSNSRSEMNVSTLELGDSALYLCASSVAPDYNEQFFGPGTRLTVL.